The 11 T cell receptor beta chains presented below share a single source sample, sequenced in a study of a mutant IDH1 vaccine in newly diagnosed glioma. Time point of the sample: week 5, during vaccination. A 20-mer mutant IDH1 peptide at 300 ug was injected subcutaneously with topical imiquimod. Clones were sequenced by immunoSEQ multiplex PCR, and TCRdb holds only the in-frame ones, with some missing. Here the sample spans about 50,000 clones, roughly 78% being singletons. Their antigens are not known. This sample comprised PBMCs, obtained from a glioma patient whose treatment included an IDH1 peptide vaccine. The receptors originated from a man aged 45-65 years with glioma.

The rearrangement uses TRBV6-1 and TRBJ2-7, with D unresolved. V gave up 3 bases and J gave up 6 bases, with 15 bases separating them. The CDR3 sequence is 14 residues long. The germline V gene encodes CDR1 MNHNS and CDR2 SASEGT. The CDR3 nucleotides are TGTGCCAGCAGTGATATAAACACCGTCTTCGAGCAGTACTTC. This gives the protein CASSDINTVFEQYF.

In the case of this clone: The same CDR3 also results from other DNA sequences found in this sample. This rearrangement joins TRBV4-1 to TRBJ2-7; D unresolved. CDR3 length equals 13 residues. V gave up 1 base and J gave up 3 bases, with 7 bases separating them. CDR1 is MGHRA, CDR2 YSYEKL, per germline. The CDR3 spells CASSQGLIYEQYF. In nucleotides, the CDR3 is TGCGCCAGCAGCCAAGGTCTTATCTACGAGCAGTACTTC.

The chain recombines TRBV6-5 with TRBJ2-3; no reliable D call. Trimming shortened V by 4 bases and J by 1 base, and 6 bases separated the two germline ends. The germline V gene has CDR1 MNHEY and CDR2 SVGAGI. The CDR3 consists of 13 residues. The CDR3 sequence is CASSFPGTDTQYF. In nucleotides, the CDR3 is TGTGCCAGCAGTTTCCCGGGCACAGATACGCAGTATTTT.

V and J are TRBV7-2 and TRBJ2-3; the match to TRBD2 covers 8 bases. The CDR3 has 15 residues. V dropped 3 bases and J dropped 0; count of bases not matched to a gene: 2. CDR1 SGHTA and CDR2 FQGNSA come from the germline V gene. The CDR3 sequence is CASSFSGTSTDTQYF. As DNA, the CDR3 is TGTGCCAGCAGCTTTAGCGGGACTAGCACAGATACGCAGTATTTT.

This chain uses TRBV28 with TRBJ2-7, with 8 bases that match TRBD1. Germline-derived CDR1 and CDR2 are MDHEN and SYDVKM. V was clipped by 0 bases and J by 4 bases; unmatched bases: 5. CDR3 size: 15 residues. Here the CDR3 DNA reads TGTGCCAGCAGTTTATGGCAGGGGGCGATATACGAGCAGTACTTC. This codes for CASSLWQGAIYEQYF.

The V gene is TRBV19, the J gene TRBJ2-1; 8 bases are a match to TRBD1. Per the germline V gene, CDR1 is LNHDA and CDR2 is SQIVND (reference sequence). V dropped 5 bases and J dropped 5; count of bases not matched to a gene: 8. CDR3 length: 15 amino acids. CDR3 loop: CASSLGTGKNNEQFF. The CDR3 coding sequence is TGTGCCAGTAGTCTCGGGACAGGAAAGAACAATGAGCAGTTCTTC.

V gene TRBV19 combines with J gene TRBJ2-1, with TRBD2 matching 12 bases. Germline V CDR1 and CDR2: LNHDA, SQIVND (reference sequence). The V and J ends lost 6 bases and 6 bases, in that order; junction bases with no gene match: 18. There are 19 residues in the CDR3. CDR3 DNA sequence: TGTGCCAGTAGCCCACCGGGACTAGCGGGCGTCCTGTCCGCCAATGAGCAGTTCTTC. Translated: CASSPPGLAGVLSANEQFF.

The rearrangement links TRBV6-1 to TRBJ1-2, with unresolved D. Germline values: CDR1 MNHNS, CDR2 SASEGT. V lost 5 bases and J 4 bases, leaving 8 bases between the germline ends. The CDR3 is 12 residues long. CDR3 nucleotides: TGTGCCAGCAGTTCAGGCCTCTATGGCTACACCTTC. This encodes CASSSGLYGYTF.

The chain recombines TRBV9 with TRBJ1-3; possible D gene TRBD1, 5 bases. V was clipped by 3 bases and J by 5 bases, with 12 bases between them. This CDR3 region has 14 residues. Per germline, CDR1 SGDLS and CDR2 YYNGEE. CDR3 in DNA: TGTGCCAGCAGCGGGGCGGGGGGGAGAAACACCATATATTTT. It codes for CASSGAGGRNTIYF.

This clone turned up a few times. The chain is built from TRBV6-5 and TRBJ1-2, with 7 bases identical to TRBD1. V lost 6 bases, J lost 7 bases, and 2 bases stayed unmatched. This CDR3 region has 11 residues. CDR1 is MNHEY and CDR2 is SVGAGI in the germline V gene. CDR3 region: CASSTGVGYTF. The CDR3 DNA is TGTGCCAGCAGCACAGGGGTTGGCTACACCTTC.

J is TRBJ1-2 and V is TRBV10-3; possibly TRBD1 for D (6 bases). Germline V gives CDR1 ENHRY, CDR2 SYGVKD. V was clipped by 7 bases and J by 10 bases, with 19 bases between them. This CDR3 contains 13 residues. The CDR3 region has the DNA TGTGCCATCAACTCCCGGACAGAAAACCCCTACACCTTC. It yields the protein CAINSRTENPYTF.